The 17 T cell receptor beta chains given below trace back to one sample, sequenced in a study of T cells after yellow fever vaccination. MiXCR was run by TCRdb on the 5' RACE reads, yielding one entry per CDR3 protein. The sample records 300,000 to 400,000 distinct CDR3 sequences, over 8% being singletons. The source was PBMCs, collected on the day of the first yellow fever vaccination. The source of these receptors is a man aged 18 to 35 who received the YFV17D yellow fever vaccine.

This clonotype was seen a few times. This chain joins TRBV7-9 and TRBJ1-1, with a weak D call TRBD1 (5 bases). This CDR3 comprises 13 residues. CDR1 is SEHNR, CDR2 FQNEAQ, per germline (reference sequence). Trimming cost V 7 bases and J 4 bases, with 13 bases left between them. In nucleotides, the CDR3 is TGTGCCAGCACTTTAGGGAGGGGCACTGAAGCTTTCTTT. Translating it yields CASTLGRGTEAFF.

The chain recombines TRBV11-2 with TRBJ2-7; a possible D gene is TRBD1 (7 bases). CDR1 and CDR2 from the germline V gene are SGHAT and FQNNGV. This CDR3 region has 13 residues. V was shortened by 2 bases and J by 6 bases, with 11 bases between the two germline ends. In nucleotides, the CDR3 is TGTGCCAGCAGCTTATCAGGGGGAGGCGAGCAGTACGTC. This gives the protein CASSLSGGGEQYV.

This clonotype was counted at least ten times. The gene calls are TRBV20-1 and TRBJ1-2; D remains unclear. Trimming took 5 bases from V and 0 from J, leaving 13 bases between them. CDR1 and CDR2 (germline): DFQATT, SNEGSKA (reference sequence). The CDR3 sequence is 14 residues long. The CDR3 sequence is CSAGVTGANYGYTF. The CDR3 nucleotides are TGCAGTGCTGGGGTCACGGGAGCTAACTATGGCTACACCTTC.

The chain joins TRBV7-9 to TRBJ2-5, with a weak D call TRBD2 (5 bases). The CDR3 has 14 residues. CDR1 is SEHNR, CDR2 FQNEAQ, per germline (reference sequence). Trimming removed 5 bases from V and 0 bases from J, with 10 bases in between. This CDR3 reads CASSTTGYQETQYF. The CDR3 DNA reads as TGTGCCAGCAGCACAACGGGGTACCAAGAGACCCAGTACTTC. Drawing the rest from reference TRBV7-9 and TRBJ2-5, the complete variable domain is DTGVSQNPRHKITKRGQNVTFRCDPISEHNRLYWYRQTLGQGPEFLTYFQNEAQLEKSRLLSDRFSAERPKGSFSTLEIQRTEQGDSAMYLCASSTTGYQETQYFGPGTRLLVL.

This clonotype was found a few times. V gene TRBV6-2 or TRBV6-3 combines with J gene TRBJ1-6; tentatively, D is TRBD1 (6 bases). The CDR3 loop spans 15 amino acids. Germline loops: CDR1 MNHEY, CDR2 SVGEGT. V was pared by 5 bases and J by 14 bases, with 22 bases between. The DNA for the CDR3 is TGTGCCAGCAGTCCGCCGGGGACACGGCGGCGGGCCCTCCACTTT. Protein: CASSPPGTRRRALHF.

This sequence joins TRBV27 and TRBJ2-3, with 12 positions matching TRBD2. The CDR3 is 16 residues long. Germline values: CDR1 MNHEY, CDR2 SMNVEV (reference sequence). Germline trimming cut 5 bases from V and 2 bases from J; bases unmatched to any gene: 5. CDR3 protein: CASSPSGGAFTDTQYF. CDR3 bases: TGTGCCAGCAGTCCTAGCGGGGGGGCTTTCACAGATACGCAGTATTTT.

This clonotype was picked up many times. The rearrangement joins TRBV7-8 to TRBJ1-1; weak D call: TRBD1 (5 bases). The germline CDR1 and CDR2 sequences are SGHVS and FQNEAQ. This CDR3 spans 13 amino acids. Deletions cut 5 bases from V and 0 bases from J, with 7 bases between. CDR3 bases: TGTGCCAGCAGCACCAGGGTGAACACTGAAGCTTTCTTT. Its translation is CASSTRVNTEAFF.

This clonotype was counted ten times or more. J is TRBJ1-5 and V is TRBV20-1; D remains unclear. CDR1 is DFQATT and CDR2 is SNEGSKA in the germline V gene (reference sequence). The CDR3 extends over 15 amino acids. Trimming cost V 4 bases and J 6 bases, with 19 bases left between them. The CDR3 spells CSATGVFLGAQPQHF. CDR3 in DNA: TGCAGTGCTACCGGAGTGTTCCTGGGAGCTCAGCCCCAGCATTTT.

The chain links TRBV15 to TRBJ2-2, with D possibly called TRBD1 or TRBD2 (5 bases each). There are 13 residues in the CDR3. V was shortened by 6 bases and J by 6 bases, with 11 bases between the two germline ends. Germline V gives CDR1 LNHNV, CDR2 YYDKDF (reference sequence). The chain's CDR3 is CATRVRGAGELFF. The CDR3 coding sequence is TGTGCCACCAGGGTCCGGGGCGCCGGGGAGCTGTTTTTT.

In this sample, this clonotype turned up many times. The CDR3 protein is CASSPPYILAKNIQYF. CDR3 nucleotides: TGTGCCAGCAGCCCACCCTATATTCTAGCCAAAAACATTCAGTACTTC. The chain couples TRBV7-9 to TRBJ2-4; no clear D. V lost 5 bases and J 0 bases, leaving 14 bases between the germline ends. Germline CDR1 is SEHNR and CDR2 is FQNEAQ (reference sequence). This CDR3 spans 16 amino acids.

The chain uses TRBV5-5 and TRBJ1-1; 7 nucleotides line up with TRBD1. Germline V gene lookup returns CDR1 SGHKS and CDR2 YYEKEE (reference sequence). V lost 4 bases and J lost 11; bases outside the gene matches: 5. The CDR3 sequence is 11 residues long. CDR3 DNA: TGTGCCAGCAGCGTGGACAGGCCCGCTTTCTTT. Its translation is CASSVDRPAFF.

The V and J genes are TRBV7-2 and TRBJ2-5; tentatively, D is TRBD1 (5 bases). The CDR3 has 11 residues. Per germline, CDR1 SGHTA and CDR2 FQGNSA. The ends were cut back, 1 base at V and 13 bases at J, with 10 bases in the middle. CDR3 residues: CASSLGRVRYF. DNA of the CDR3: TGTGCCAGCAGCTTAGGCAGGGTGCGGTACTTC.

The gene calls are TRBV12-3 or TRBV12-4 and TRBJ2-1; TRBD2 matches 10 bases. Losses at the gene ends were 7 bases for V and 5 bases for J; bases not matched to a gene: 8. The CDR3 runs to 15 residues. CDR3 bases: TGTGCCAGCACCCCCATAGCGGGGGGAGACAATGAGCAGTTCTTC. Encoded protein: CASTPIAGGDNEQFF.

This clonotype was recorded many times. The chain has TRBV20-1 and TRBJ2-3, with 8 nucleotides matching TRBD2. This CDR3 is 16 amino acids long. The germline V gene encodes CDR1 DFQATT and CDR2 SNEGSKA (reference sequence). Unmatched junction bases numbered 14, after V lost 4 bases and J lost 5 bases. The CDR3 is CSATGGGPLGVDTQYF. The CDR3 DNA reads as TGCAGTGCTACCGGCGGGGGGCCACTCGGGGTAGATACGCAGTATTTT.

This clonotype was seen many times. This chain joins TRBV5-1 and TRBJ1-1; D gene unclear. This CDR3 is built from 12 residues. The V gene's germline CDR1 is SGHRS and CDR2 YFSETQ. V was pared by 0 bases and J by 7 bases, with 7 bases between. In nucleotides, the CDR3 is TGCGCCAGCAGCTTGGACAGCCTTGAAGCTTTCTTT. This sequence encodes CASSLDSLEAFF.

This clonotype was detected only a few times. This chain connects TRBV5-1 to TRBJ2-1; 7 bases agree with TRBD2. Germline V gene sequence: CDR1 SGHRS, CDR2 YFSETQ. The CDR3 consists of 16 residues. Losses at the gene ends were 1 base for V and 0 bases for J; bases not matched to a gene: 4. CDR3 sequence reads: CASSLSGVSSYNEQFF. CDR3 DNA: TGCGCCAGCAGCTTGAGCGGGGTTAGCTCCTACAATGAGCAGTTCTTC. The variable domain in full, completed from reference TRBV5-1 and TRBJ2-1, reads KAGVTQTPRYLIKTRGQQVTLSCSPISGHRSVSWYQQTPGQGLQFLFEYFSETQRNKGNFPGRFSGRQFSNSRSEMNVSTLELGDSALYLCASSLSGVSSYNEQFFGPGTRLTVL.

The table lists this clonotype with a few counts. In DNA, the CDR3 is TGCGCCAGCAGCCCCCCGCGGGGGGGCAGAGGGAAACTGTTTTTT. It codes for CASSPPRGGRGKLFF. V is TRBV4-1 and J is TRBJ1-4, with D maybe TRBD1 (6 bases). CDR1 is MGHRA and CDR2 is YSYEKL in the germline V gene. The length of the CDR3 is 15 residues. The V end lost 4 bases, the J end lost 11 bases, and 20 bases lay between the germline ends.